The present T cell receptor (beta chain) was sequenced within a study of siplizumab effects on memory and regulatory T cells. The protocol was immunoSEQ multiplex PCR, while the TCRdb copy is restricted to in-frame clones and leaves out a portion. This table has over 15,000 clones, around half appearing once. This CDR3 has 13 residues. Germline values: CDR1 MNHNS, CDR2 SASEGT. The germline V and J ends were trimmed by 4 bases and 6 bases, with 12 bases remaining between them. About this clone itself: Its specificity is unknown.

Study conclusions and caveats: For siplizumab cultures, the suppressive function of their proliferating Tregs was not confirmed. Siplizumab produced a significant drop in alloreactive sequences attributable to unstimulated CD4+ memory cells.

A roughly 6-day coculture at 37°C was performed with the mixed lymphocyte reaction cells. Prior to a 1:1 mixing, responder PBMCs were labelled with CFSE and stimulator PBMCs with Violet Dye. The material sequenced was CFSE-low (dividing) CD4+ T cells sorted from an allogeneic mixed lymphocyte reaction. The receptor comes from a human donor in good health; the cells came from an allogeneic mixed lymphocyte reaction. The chain has TRBV6-1 and TRBJ1-1, with D possibly being TRBD1 (5 bases). CDR3 sequence: CASSGMGGAEAFF. The CDR3 DNA follows: TGTGCCAGCAGTGGGATGGGGGGGGCTGAAGCTTTCTTT.